These T cell receptor beta chains were read from a single sample in a study of blood T cell repertoires in COVID-19. Sequencing used immunoSEQ multiplex PCR; TCRdb keeps in-frame clones, though not all of them. The sample contains around 170,000 clones, 74% of which appear only once. Sample: peripheral blood. These TCRs come from a woman aged 80 or over with acute or convalescent COVID-19. The conserved cysteine and the conserved F or W are not part of the CDR3 here.

V: TRBV7-7
J: TRBJ2-5
length: 11
CDR3: ASSLDRDETQY

V: TRBV11-3
J: TRBJ1-1
length: 12
CDR3: ASSFQGEDTEAF

V: TRBV21-1
J: TRBJ2-1
length: 13
CDR3: ASSNRDRTYNEQF

V: TRBV7-3
J: TRBJ1-6
length: 13
CDR3: ASSLSVDRNSPLH

V: TRBV10-1
J: TRBJ1-1
length: 12
CDR3: ASSDEGLNTEAF

V: TRBV19
J: TRBJ1-2
length: 13
CDR3: ATRQPTGANYGYT

V: TRBV9
J: TRBJ2-1
length: 12
CDR3: ASSPRSSYNEQF

V: TRBV10-3
J: TRBJ2-3
length: 11
CDR3: AIRRGPTDTQY

V: TRBV7-9
J: TRBJ1-2
length: 13
CDR3: ASSWSSTGAHGYT

V: TRBV19
J: TRBJ1-3
length: 13
CDR3: ASAGQANSGNTIY

V: TRBV4-1
J: TRBJ2-4
length: 13
CDR3: ASSQEENLPRLQY

V: TRBV7-6
J: TRBJ2-7
length: 13
CDR3: ASSPGTGGPGEQY

V: TRBV29-1
J: TRBJ2-3
length: 13
CDR3: SVESGREGLDTQY

V: TRBV18
J: TRBJ2-1
length: 11
CDR3: ASSTRDDWEQF

V: TRBV3-1/TRBV3-2
J: TRBJ2-6
length: 14
CDR3: ASSPSSGWGANVLT

V: TRBV5-1
J: TRBJ1-1
length: 12
CDR3: ASTATGLNTEAF

V: TRBV6-6
J: TRBJ1-5
length: 13
CDR3: ASSPGTAPPQPQH

V: TRBV12-5
J: TRBJ2-5
length: 13
CDR3: ASGLDLISQETQY

V: TRBV3-1/TRBV3-2
J: TRBJ2-7
length: 13
CDR3: ASSQEAGGTYEQY

V: TRBV12-3/TRBV12-4
J: TRBJ1-2
length: 10
CDR3: ASTLTGDGYT

V: TRBV27
J: TRBJ1-6
length: 14
CDR3: ASSLSGGAYNSPLH

V: TRBV10-3
J: TRBJ1-2
length: 10
CDR3: ARERERDGYT

V: TRBV19
J: TRBJ2-2
length: 14
CDR3: ASSLQRVANTGELF

V: TRBV18
J: TRBJ2-1
length: 14
CDR3: ASSPVQRARYNEQF

V: TRBV30
J: TRBJ2-2
length: 15
CDR3: AWSVLPRTANTGELF

V: TRBV5-1
J: TRBJ2-6
length: 14
CDR3: ASSLGRGSGANVLT

V: TRBV6-5
J: TRBJ2-1
length: 11
CDR3: ASSSRGFDEQF

V: TRBV6-1
J: TRBJ2-7
length: 13
CDR3: ASSEIDSGTYEQY

V: TRBV2
J: TRBJ2-2
length: 11
CDR3: AGKISGTGELF

V: TRBV5-1
J: TRBJ1-6
length: 13
CDR3: ASSLQGRDNSPLH

V: TRBV6-5
J: TRBJ2-7
length: 12
CDR3: ASTMGQGWDEQY

V: TRBV15
J: TRBJ2-2
length: 16
CDR3: ATSRDQFGQGNTGELF

V: TRBV4-2
J: TRBJ1-5
length: 13
CDR3: ASSQDITGNQPQH

V: TRBV27
J: TRBJ1-1
length: 11
CDR3: ASSFNRNTEAF

V: TRBV4-2
J: TRBJ2-6
length: 17
CDR3: ASSQDIGGSGSGANVLT

V: TRBV19
J: TRBJ2-2
length: 13
CDR3: ASSIRGKNTGELF

V: TRBV6-2/TRBV6-3
J: TRBJ2-1
length: 13
CDR3: ASSAQGGSLNEQF

V: TRBV5-1
J: TRBJ2-2
length: 13
CDR3: ASSLSTQGTGELF

V: TRBV7-2
J: TRBJ2-3
length: 12
CDR3: ASRVTGGADTQY

V: TRBV2
J: TRBJ2-7
length: 12
CDR3: ASSDREQRVEQY

V: TRBV19
J: TRBJ2-1
length: 17
CDR3: ASSIDADRVVAGVNEQF

V: TRBV6-6
J: TRBJ1-6
length: 13
CDR3: ASFLGQGGDSPLH

V: TRBV2
J: TRBJ2-3
length: 13
CDR3: ASSIPGGSTDTQY

V: TRBV7-8
J: TRBJ2-7
length: 15
CDR3: ASSSLGTSGATYEQY

V: TRBV3-1/TRBV3-2
J: TRBJ1-5
length: 14
CDR3: ASSQSGQGGDQPQH

V: TRBV29-1
J: TRBJ2-3
length: 15
CDR3: SVGGGWLAGLADTQY

V: TRBV5-4
J: TRBJ2-1
length: 13
CDR3: ASSLGNTGWNEQF

V: TRBV7-9
J: TRBJ2-1
length: 15
CDR3: ASSPISGRNLRGEQF

V: TRBV19
J: TRBJ2-3
length: 14
CDR3: ASSTTSGIVGDTQY

V: TRBV7-9
J: TRBJ2-7
length: 13
CDR3: ASSPLFGESYEQY

V: TRBV6-1
J: TRBJ1-1
length: 14
CDR3: ASSERVAGSNTEAF

V: TRBV28
J: TRBJ2-7
length: 12
CDR3: ASSFPGSSYEQY

V: TRBV24-1
J: TRBJ1-5
length: 14
CDR3: ATSDLQGAANQPQH